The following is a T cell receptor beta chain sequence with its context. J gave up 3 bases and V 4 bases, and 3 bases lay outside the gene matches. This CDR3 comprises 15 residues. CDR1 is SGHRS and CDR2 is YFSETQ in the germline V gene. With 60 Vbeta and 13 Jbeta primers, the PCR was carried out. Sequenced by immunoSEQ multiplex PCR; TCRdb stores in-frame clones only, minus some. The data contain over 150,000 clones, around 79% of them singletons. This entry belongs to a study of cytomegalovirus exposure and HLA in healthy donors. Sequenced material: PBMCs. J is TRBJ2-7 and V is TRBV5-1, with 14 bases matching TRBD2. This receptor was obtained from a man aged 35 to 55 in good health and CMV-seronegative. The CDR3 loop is CASSTGLAGVYEQYF. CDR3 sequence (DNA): TGCGCCAGCAGCACGGGACTAGCGGGAGTCTACGAGCAGTACTTC. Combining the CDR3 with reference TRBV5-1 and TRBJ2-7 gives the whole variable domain KAGVTQTPRYLIKTRGQQVTLSCSPISGHRSVSWYQQTPGQGLQFLFEYFSETQRNKGNFPGRFSGRQFSNSRSEMNVSTLELGDSALYLCASSTGLAGVYEQYFGPGTRLTVT.